The 9 T cell receptor beta chains reported below all come from one sample, sequenced in a study of regulatory T cells in long-lasting Graves disease. Time point meaning: newly diagnosed GD, antithyroid drugs for less than 3 months. Generation of the TCR library employed RNA extracted from PBMCs. Sequencing libraries for TCR beta were prepared with iRepertoire HTBI primers and Arm-PCR of CDR3 regions. A single record per CDR3 protein comes from TCRdb applying MiXCR to the multiplex PCR reads. The data contain hundreds of thousands of distinct CDR3 sequences, 15% to 20% of them singletons. The sample was also linked to a second study, of T cells in Graves' hyperthyroidism and ophthalmopathy.

The sample here was peripheral blood mononuclear cells (PBMCs), taken at new diagnosis, from a patient treated with antithyroid drugs. All receptors derive from a woman under 40 with Graves disease.

This clonotype was detected a few times. CDR3 in amino acids: CASSSETGTTFF. The DNA for the CDR3 is TGTGCCAGCAGCTCGGAAACCGGGACAACGTTTTTT. The gene calls are TRBV7-6 and TRBJ1-4, with a possible D match to TRBD1 (6 bases). This CDR3 region has 12 residues. CDR1 and CDR2 (germline): SGHVS, FNYEAQ. V was pared by 4 bases and J by 16 bases, with 16 bases between.

At least ten counts were recorded for this clonotype. V and J are TRBV12-3 or TRBV12-4 and TRBJ2-7, with 8 bases identical to TRBD2. The length of the CDR3 is 16 residues. The V gene end was trimmed by 0 bases and the J gene end by 5 bases; junction bases not matched to a gene: 9. The CDR3 coding sequence is TGTGCCAGCAGTTTAGCGCGGAGCGGGAGCCTGCACGAGCAGTACTTC. Protein sequence: CASSLARSGSLHEQYF.

This clonotype appeared a few times. The gene calls are TRBV15 and TRBJ1-3, with D hard to call. V lost 0 bases and J 1 base, leaving 4 bases between the germline ends. CDR1 LNHNV and CDR2 YYDKDF come from the germline V gene (reference sequence). The CDR3 covers 14 residues. Here the CDR3 DNA reads TGTGCCACCAGCAGAGATTTGTCTGGAAACACCATATATTTT. Its translation is CATSRDLSGNTIYF.

The chain has TRBV24-1 and TRBJ2-5; TRBD2 might be the D (6 bases). The germline V gene encodes CDR1 KGHDR and CDR2 SFDVKD. Trimming shortened V by 6 bases and J by 5 bases, and 9 bases separated the two germline ends. This CDR3 contains 12 residues. In DNA, the CDR3 is TGTGCCACCAGTCCCAGCGGGGAGACCCAGTACTTC. This codes for CATSPSGETQYF.

The chain recombines TRBV19 with TRBJ1-2, with TRBD1 identical over 7 bases. With 10 bases clipped from V and 8 bases from J, the junction kept 13 bases outside the gene matches. The CDR3 consists of 13 residues. Germline lookup yields CDR1 LNHDA and CDR2 SQIVND (reference sequence). The CDR3 loop is CATRGDRAEGYTF. CDR3 DNA sequence: TGTGCCACCAGGGGTGACAGGGCGGAGGGCTACACCTTC.

This clonotype was counted only a few times. V is TRBV13 and J is TRBJ2-1; 14 bases match TRBD2. From germline, CDR1 is PRHDT and CDR2 FYEKMQ (reference sequence). V trimming: 5 bases; J trimming: 5 bases; junction bases outside the gene matches: 11. This CDR3 spans 18 amino acids. This CDR3 reads CASSPIERGLAGDNEQFF. CDR3 nucleotides: TGTGCCAGCAGCCCAATTGAGCGGGGACTAGCGGGAGACAATGAGCAGTTCTTC.

As regards this clonotype: The CDR3 end shows no conserved phenylalanine or tryptophan, and so a read error is likely. Here the CDR3 DNA reads TGTGCCAGCAGCCAAGATCGAACTAGCGGGATCAATGAGCAGTTCTCC. Translating gives CASSQDRTSGINEQFS. V usage is TRBV4-2 and J usage is TRBJ2-1, with TRBD2 matching over 10 bases. The V gene's germline CDR1 is LGHNA and CDR2 YNFKEQ. J lost 6 bases, V lost 0 bases, and 5 bases had no gene match. This CDR3 has 16 residues.

This rearrangement joins TRBV20-1 to TRBJ1-6; 10 nucleotides align to TRBD1. The CDR3 totals 17 residues. From germline, CDR1 is DFQATT and CDR2 SNEGSKA (reference sequence). Trimming at V came to 2 bases and at J to 9 bases, leaving 13 bases not matched to a gene. CDR3 nucleotide sequence: TGCAGTGCTAGACGGGACAGGGGAGTTTGGTCCATTTCACCCCTCCACTTT. This encodes CSARRDRGVWSISPLHF.

This clonotype was detected ten times or more. The rearrangement uses TRBV2 and TRBJ2-1; D not resolved. Germline V gives CDR1 SNHLY, CDR2 FYNNEI. There are 12 residues in the CDR3. Trimming cost V 4 bases and J 9 bases, with 10 bases left between them. The CDR3 spells CASSVSSREQFF. The CDR3 DNA sequence: TGTGCCAGCAGTGTCTCCAGCCGTGAGCAGTTCTTC.